This T cell receptor (beta chain) is from a study of T-cell reconstitution after alpha-beta-depleted transplantation in children. Study-wide points: Recipient T cells and thymic progenitors that survived gave rise to the high TCRbeta diversity observed at day 60 in some patients. Diversity and T-cell counts at one year after transplant derived mostly from new T cells. It was reported that alpha-beta T cells came from several hundred expanded graft clones (about two months after transplant).

During its preparation, the TCRbeta library received unique molecular identifiers. From the PCR reads, TCRdb called clonotypes with MiXCR, one entry per CDR3 protein. The sample includes about 200,000 distinct CDR3 sequences, roughly 15% seen only once; the top ten take around two fifths. The CDR3 is 15 residues long. Trimming at V came to 1 base and at J to 6 bases, leaving 5 bases not matched to a gene. CDR1 SEHNR and CDR2 FQNEAQ come from the germline V gene (reference sequence). About this clonotype: Its specificity is not known.

This chain links TRBV7-9 with TRBJ2-3; 9 bases are shared with TRBD1. The sequencing used PBMCs, mostly from graft donor cells, collected 360 days after TCRalphabeta/CD19-depleted stem cell transplant. This sequence originates from a male patient under 10 years old who had a stem cell transplant for acute lymphoblastic leukemia, so the T cells may come from the graft donor. The CDR3 protein is CASSLETGGGDTQYF. For the CDR3, the DNA is TGTGCCAGCAGCTTAGAAACAGGGGGCGGCGATACGCAGTATTTT.